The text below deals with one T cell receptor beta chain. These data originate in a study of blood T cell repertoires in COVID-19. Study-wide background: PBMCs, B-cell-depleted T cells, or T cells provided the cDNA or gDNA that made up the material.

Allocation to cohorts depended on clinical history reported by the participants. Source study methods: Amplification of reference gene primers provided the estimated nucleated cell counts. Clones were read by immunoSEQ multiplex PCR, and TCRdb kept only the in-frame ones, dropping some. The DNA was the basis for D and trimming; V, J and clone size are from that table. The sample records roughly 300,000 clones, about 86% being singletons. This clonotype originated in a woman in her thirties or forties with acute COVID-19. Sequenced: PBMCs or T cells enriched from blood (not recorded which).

The CDR3 sequence is CASSLRQGGTYEQYF. The CDR3 coding sequence is TGCGCCAGCAGCTTGAGACAGGGGGGGACCTACGAGCAGTACTTC. The V gene is TRBV5-1, the J gene TRBJ2-7; TRBD1 matches at 9 bases. The CDR3 has 15 amino acids. The germline CDR1 and CDR2 sequences are SGHRS and YFSETQ. J was trimmed by 2 bases and V by 1 base; bases with no gene match: 4.